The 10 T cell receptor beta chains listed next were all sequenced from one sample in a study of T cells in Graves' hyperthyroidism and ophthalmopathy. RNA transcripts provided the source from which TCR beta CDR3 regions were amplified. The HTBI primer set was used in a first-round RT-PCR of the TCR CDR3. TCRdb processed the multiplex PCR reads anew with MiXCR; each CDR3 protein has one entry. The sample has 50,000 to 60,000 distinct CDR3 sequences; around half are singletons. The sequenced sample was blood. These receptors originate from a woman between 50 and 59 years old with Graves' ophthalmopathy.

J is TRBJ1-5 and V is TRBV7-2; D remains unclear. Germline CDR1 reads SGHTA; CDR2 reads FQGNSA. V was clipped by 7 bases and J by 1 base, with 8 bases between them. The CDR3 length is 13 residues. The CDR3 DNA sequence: TGTGCCAGCACCCCAGACAGCAATCAGCCCCAGCATTTT. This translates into CASTPDSNQPQHF.

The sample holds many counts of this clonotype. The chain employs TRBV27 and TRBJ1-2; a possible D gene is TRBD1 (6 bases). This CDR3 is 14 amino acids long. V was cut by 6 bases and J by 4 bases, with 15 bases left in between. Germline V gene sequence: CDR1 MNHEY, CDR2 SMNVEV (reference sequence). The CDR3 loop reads CASRGTSLPYGYTF. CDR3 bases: TGTGCCAGCAGAGGGACAAGCCTCCCCTATGGCTACACCTTC.

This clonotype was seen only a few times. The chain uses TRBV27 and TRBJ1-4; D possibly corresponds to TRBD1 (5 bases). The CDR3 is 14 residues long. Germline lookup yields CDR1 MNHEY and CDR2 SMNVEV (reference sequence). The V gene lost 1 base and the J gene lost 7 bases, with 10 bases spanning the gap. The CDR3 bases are TGTGCCAGCAGTTTATTAGGGGAAGGTGAAAAACTGTTTTTT. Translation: CASSLLGEGEKLFF. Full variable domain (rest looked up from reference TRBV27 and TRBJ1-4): EAQVTQNPRYLITVTGKKLTVTCSQNMNHEYMSWYRQDPGLGLRQIYYSMNVEVTDKGDVPEGYKVSRKEKRNFPLILESPSPNQTSLYFCASSLLGEGEKLFFGSGTQLSVL.

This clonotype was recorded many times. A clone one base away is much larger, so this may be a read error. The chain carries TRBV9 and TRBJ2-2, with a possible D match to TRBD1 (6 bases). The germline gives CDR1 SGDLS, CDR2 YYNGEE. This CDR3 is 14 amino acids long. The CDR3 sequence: CVSSEGQNTGELFF. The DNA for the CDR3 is TGTGTCAGCAGCGAGGGACAAAACACCGGGGAGCTGTTTTTT.

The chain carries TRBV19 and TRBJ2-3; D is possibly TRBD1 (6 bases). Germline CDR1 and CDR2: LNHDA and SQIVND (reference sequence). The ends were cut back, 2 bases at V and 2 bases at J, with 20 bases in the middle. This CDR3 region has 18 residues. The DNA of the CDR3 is TGTGCCAGTAGTATACAGGGGTACTCCCGTGAGATCACAGATACGCAGTATTTT. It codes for CASSIQGYSREITDTQYF.

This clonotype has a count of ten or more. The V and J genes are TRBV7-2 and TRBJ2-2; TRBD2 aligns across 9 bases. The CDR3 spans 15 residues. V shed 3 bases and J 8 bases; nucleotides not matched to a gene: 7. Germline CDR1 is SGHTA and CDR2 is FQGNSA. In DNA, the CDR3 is TGTGCCAGCAGCTTTTCGCCTAGCGGGACTGGGGAGCTGTTTTTT. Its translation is CASSFSPSGTGELFF.

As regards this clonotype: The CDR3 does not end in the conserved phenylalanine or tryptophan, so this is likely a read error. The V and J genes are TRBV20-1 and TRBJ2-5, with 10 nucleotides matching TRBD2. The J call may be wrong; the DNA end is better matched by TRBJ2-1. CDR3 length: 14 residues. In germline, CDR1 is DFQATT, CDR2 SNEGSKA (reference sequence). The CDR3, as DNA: TGCAGTGCCACAGGAACTAGCGGGGCAAGGGAGCAGTTCTGC. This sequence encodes CSATGTSGAREQFC.

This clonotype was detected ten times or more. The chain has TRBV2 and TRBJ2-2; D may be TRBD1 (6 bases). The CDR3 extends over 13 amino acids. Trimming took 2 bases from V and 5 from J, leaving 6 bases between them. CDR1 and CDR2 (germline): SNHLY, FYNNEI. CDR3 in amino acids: CASSERGTGELFF. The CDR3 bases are TGTGCCAGCAGTGAAAGGGGGACCGGGGAGCTGTTTTTT.

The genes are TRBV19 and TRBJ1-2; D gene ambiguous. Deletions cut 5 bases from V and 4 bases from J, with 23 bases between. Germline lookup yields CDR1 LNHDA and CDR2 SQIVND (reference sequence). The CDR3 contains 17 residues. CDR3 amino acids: CASSSSSWAGDFYGYTF. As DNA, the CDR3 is TGTGCCAGTAGTTCTTCCAGTTGGGCTGGGGATTTCTATGGCTACACCTTC.

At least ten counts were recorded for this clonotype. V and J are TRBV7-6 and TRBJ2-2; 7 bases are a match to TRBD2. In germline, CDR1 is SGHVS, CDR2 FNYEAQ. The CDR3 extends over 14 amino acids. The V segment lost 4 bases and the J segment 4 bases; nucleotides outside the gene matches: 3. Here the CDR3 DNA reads TGTGCCAGCAGCTGGGGGGGGGTCACCGGGGAGCTGTTTTTT. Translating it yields CASSWGGVTGELFF.